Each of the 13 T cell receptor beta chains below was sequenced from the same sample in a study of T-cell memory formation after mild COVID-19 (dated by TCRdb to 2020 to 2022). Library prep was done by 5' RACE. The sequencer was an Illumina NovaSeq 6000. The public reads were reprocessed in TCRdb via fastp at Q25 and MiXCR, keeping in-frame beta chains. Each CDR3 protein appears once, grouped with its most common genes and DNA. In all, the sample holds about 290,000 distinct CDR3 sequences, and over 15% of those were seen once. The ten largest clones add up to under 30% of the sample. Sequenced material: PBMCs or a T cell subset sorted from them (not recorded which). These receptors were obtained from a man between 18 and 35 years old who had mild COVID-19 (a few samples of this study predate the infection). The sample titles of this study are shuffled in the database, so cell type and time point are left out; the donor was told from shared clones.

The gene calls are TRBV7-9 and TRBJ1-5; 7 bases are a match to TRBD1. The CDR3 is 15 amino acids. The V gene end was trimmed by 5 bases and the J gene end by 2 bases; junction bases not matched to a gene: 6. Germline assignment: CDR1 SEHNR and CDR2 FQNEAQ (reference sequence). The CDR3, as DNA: TGTGCCAGCAGCCCGGACAGGTTTGGCAATCAGCCCCAGCATTTT. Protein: CASSPDRFGNQPQHF.

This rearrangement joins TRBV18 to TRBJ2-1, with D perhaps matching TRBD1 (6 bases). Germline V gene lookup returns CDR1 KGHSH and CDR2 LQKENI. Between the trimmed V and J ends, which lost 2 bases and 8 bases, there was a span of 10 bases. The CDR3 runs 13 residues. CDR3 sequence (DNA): TGTGCCAGCTCACCAGAACAGGGTTATGAGCAGTTCTTC. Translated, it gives CASSPEQGYEQFF.

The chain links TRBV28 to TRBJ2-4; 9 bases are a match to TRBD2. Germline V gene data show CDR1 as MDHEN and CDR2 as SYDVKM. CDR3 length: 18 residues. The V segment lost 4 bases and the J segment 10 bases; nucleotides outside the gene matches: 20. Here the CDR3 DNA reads TGTGCCAGCAGTTCCCCCTCCACGACAGGGTCCCTAGCGGGGATTCAGTACTTC. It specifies CASSSPSTTGSLAGIQYF.

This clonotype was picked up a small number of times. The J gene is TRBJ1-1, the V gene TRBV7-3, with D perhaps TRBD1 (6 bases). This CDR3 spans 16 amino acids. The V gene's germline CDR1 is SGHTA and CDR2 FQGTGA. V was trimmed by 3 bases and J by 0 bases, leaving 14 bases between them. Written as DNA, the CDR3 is TGTGCCAGCAGCTTTCGAGGGACAAGGATGAACACTGAAGCTTTCTTT. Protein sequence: CASSFRGTRMNTEAFF. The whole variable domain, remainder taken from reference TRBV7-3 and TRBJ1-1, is GAGVSQTPSNKVTEKGKYVELRCDPISGHTALYWYRQSLGQGPEFLIYFQGTGAADDSGLPNDRFFAVRPEGSVSTLKIQRTERGDSAVYLCASSFRGTRMNTEAFFGQGTRLTVV.

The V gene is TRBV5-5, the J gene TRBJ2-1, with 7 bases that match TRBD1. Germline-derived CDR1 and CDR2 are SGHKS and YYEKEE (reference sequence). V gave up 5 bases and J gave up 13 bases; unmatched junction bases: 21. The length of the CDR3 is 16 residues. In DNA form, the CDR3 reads TGTGCCAGCAGTACCTCCGGGACAGAGGTCCGCGTTAGTCAGTTCTTC. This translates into CASSTSGTEVRVSQFF.

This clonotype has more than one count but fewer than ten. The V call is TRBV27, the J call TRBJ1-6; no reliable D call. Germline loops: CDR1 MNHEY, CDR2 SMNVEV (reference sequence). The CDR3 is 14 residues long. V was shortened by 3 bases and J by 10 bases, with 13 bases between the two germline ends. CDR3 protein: CASSFRPIESPLHF. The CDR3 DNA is TGTGCCAGCAGTTTCCGGCCGATTGAGTCACCCCTCCACTTT.

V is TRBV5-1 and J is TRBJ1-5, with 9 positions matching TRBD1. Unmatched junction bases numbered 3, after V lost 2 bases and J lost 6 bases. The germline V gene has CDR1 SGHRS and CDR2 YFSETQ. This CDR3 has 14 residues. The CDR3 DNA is TGCGCCAGCAGCTTACAGGGGGCTGTTCAGCCCCAGCATTTT. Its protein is CASSLQGAVQPQHF. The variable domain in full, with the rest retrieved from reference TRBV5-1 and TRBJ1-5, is KAGVTQTPRYLIKTRGQQVTLSCSPISGHRSVSWYQQTPGQGLQFLFEYFSETQRNKGNFPGRFSGRQFSNSRSEMNVSTLELGDSALYLCASSLQGAVQPQHFGDGTRLSIL.

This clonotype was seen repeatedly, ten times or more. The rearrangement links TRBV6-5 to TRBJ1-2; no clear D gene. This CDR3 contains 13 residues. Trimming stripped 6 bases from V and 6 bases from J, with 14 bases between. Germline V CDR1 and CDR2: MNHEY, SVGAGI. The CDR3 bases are TGTGCCAGCAGGCCTTCCGGTGGGGATGGCTACACCTTC. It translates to CASRPSGGDGYTF.

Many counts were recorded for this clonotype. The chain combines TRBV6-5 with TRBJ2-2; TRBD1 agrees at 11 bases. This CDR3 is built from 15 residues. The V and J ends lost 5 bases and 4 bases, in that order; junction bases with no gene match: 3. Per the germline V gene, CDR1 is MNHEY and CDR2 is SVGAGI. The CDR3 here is CASSHGQGATGELFF. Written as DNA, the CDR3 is TGTGCCAGCAGTCACGGACAGGGGGCCACCGGGGAGCTGTTTTTT.

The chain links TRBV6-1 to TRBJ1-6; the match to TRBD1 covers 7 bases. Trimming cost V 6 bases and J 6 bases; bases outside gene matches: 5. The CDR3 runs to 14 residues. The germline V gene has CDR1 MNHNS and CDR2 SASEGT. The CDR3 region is CASRVDRVNSPLHF. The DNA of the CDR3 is TGTGCCAGCAGAGTTGACAGGGTTAATTCACCCCTCCACTTT.

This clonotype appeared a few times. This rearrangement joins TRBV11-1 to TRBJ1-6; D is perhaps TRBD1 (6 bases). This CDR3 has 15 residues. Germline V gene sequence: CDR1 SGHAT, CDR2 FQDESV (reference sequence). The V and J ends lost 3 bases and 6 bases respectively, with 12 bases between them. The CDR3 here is CASSFSGTSNSPLHF. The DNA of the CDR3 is TGTGCCAGCAGCTTTTCCGGGACAAGTAATTCACCCCTCCACTTT.

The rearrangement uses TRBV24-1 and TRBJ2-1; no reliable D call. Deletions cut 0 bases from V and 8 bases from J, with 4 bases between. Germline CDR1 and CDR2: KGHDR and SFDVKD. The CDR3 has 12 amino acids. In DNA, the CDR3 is TGTGCCACCAGTGATTTGGGGGATGAGCAGTTCTTC. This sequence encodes CATSDLGDEQFF.

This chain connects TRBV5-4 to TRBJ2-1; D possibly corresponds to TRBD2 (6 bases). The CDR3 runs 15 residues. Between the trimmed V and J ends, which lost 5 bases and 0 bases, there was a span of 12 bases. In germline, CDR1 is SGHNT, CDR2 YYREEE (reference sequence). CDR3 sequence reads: CASRLRGSSYNEQFF. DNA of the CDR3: TGTGCCAGCAGACTGCGGGGCAGCTCCTACAATGAGCAGTTCTTC.